This note documents a single T cell receptor (beta chain) sequence. Antigen specificity is unknown. One entry per CDR3 protein, without DNA, is what TCRdb gives after re-calling the 5' RACE reads. This sample's table has some 210,000 distinct CDR3 sequences. This entry belongs to a study of monozygotic twins with inflammatory bowel disease. The study's findings and limits: Fewer shared clonotypes with others were found in IBD patients than in healthy twins, especially with disease activity.

Material: blood. This receptor was identified in a human donor with ulcerative colitis or Crohn's disease, or a healthy co-twin of an affected twin (not recorded which).

CDR3 sequence reads: CATSDSGTGGLTQHF. The chain joins TRBV24-1 to TRBJ1-5; absent DNA, TCRdb's TRBD1 call cannot be checked. The CDR3 covers 15 residues. The germline CDR1 and CDR2 sequences are KGHDR and SFDVKD.